This TCR beta chain originates from a study of cytomegalovirus exposure and HLA in healthy donors. CDR3 length equals 16 residues. Germline V gene data show CDR1 as SGHNT and CDR2 as YYREEE (reference sequence). V gave up 0 bases and J gave up 3 bases, with 12 bases separating them. This PCR relied on a set of 60 Vbeta primers and 13 Jbeta primers. The protocol was immunoSEQ multiplex PCR, while the TCRdb copy is restricted to in-frame clones and leaves out a portion. The sample comprises around 150,000 clones, over 70% of which are singletons, and roughly 2.3% rests with the top ten. Although they were nominally healthy when sampled, donors likely had unrecorded immune exposures.

Material for sequencing was PBMCs. The chain carries TRBV5-4 and TRBJ2-2, with TRBD2 as a possible D gene (7 bases). This sequence was found in a man younger than 45 in good health and CMV-seronegative. CDR3 sequence (DNA): TGTGCCAGCAGCTTGGCCGCGGGGGCGGACACCGGGGAGCTGTTTTTT. Translating gives CASSLAAGADTGELFF.